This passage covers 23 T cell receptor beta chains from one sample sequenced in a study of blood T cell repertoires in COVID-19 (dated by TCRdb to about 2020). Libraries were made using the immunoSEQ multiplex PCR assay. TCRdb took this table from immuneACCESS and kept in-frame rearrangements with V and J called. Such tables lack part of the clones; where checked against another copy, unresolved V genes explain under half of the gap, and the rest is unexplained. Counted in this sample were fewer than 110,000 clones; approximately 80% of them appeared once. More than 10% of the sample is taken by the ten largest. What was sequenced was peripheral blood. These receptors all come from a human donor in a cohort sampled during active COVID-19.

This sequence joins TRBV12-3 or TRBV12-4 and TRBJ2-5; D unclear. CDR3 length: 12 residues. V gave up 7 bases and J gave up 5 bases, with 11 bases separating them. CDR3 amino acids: CASTPGKETQYF. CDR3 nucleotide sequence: TGTGCCAGCACCCCAGGAAAGGAGACCCAGTACTTC.

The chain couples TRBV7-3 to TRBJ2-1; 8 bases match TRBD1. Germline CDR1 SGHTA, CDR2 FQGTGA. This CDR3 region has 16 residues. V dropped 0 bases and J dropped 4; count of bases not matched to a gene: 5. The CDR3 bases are TGTGCCAGCAGCTTAACAGGGGGACAGGTATACAATGAGCAGTTCTTC. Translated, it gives CASSLTGGQVYNEQFF.

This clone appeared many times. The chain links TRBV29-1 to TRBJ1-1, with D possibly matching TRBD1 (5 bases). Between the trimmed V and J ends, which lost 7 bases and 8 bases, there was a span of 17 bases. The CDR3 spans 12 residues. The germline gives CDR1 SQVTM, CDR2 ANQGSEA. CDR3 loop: CSGQADRSEAFF. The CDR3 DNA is TGCAGCGGTCAGGCTGACAGATCCGAAGCTTTCTTT.

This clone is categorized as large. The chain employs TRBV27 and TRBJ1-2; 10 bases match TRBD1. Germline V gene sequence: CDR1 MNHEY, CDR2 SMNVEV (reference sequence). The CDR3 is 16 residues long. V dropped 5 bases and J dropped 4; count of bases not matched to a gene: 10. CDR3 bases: TGTGCCAGCAGTCCCTCGAGGACAGGGGGACTCTATGGCTACACCTTC. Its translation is CASSPSRTGGLYGYTF.

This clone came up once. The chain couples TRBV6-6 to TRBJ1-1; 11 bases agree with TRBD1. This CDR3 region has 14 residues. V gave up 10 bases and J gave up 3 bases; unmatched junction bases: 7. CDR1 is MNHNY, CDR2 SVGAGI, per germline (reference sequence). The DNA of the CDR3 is TGTGCCACCGGGGACAGGGGGACTGACACTGAAGCTTTCTTT. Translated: CATGDRGTDTEAFF.

The CDR3 here is CASSSDRSARTEAFF. The CDR3 bases are TGTGCCAGCAGCTCGGATCGTTCCGCCAGGACTGAAGCTTTCTTT. The chain has TRBV7-9 and TRBJ1-1; D gene ambiguous. The CDR3 spans 15 residues. Trimming left V 4 bases short and J 5 bases short, with 17 bases between. CDR1 is SEHNR and CDR2 is FQNEAQ in the germline V gene (reference sequence).

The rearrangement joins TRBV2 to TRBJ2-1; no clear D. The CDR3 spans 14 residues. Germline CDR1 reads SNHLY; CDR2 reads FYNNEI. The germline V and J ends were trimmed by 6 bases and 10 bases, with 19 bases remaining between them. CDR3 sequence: CASRPEVVAREQFF. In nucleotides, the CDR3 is TGTGCCAGCAGACCCGAGGTAGTGGCAAGGGAGCAGTTCTTC.

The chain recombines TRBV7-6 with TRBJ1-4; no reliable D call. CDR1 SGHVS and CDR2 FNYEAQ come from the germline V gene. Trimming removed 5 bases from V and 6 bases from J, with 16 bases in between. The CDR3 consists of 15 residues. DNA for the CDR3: TGTGCCAGCAGCCCTACGGTCAGGAGGGATGAAAAACTGTTTTTT. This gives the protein CASSPTVRRDEKLFF.

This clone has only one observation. The CDR3 protein is CASSLEGNRATEAFF. In nucleotides, the CDR3 is TGTGCCAGCAGCCTCGAGGGGAACAGGGCCACTGAAGCTTTCTTT. The chain has TRBV9 and TRBJ1-1; maybe TRBD1 (6 bases). The germline gives CDR1 SGDLS, CDR2 YYNGEE. This CDR3 has 15 amino acids. Trimming removed 4 bases at V and 4 bases at J, with 17 bases between.

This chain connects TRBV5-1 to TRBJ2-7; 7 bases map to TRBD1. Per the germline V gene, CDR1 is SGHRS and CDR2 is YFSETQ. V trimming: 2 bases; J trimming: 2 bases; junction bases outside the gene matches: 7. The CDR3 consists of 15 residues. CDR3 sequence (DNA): TGCGCCAGCAGCTTCCAAACCGGGACAGCCTACGAGCAGTACTTC. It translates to CASSFQTGTAYEQYF.

CDR3 sequence reads: CASSPGGGAVEQFF. CDR3 in DNA: TGTGCCAGCAGCCCCGGCGGGGGGGCCGTTGAGCAGTTCTTC. This chain connects TRBV4-2 to TRBJ2-1, with 9 bases matching TRBD2. CDR3 length equals 14 residues. The ends lost 4 bases at V and 9 bases at J; junction bases unmatched: 7. Germline V gene lookup returns CDR1 LGHNA and CDR2 YNFKEQ.

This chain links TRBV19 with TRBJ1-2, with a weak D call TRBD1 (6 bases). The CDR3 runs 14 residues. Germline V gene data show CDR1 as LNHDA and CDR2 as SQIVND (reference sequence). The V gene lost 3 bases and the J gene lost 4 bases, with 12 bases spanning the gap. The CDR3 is CASSIPGQLYGYTF. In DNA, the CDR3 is TGTGCCAGTAGTATCCCTGGACAGCTCTATGGCTACACCTTC.

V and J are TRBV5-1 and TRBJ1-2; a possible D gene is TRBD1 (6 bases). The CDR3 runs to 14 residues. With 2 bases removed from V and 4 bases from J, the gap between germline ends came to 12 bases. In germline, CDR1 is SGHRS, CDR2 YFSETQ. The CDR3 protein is CASSLSDRIYGYTF. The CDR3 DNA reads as TGCGCCAGCAGCTTATCAGACAGGATCTATGGCTACACCTTC. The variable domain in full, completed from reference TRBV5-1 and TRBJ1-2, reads KAGVTQTPRYLIKTRGQQVTLSCSPISGHRSVSWYQQTPGQGLQFLFEYFSETQRNKGNFPGRFSGRQFSNSRSEMNVSTLELGDSALYLCASSLSDRIYGYTFGSGTRLTVV.

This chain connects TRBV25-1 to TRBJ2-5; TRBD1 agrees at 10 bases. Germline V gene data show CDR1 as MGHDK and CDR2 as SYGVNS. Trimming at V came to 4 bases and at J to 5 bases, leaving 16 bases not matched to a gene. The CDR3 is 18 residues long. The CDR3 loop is CASSASAGTGDSGETQYF. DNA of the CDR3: TGTGCCAGCAGTGCCTCGGCGGGGACAGGGGATTCCGGGGAGACCCAGTACTTC.

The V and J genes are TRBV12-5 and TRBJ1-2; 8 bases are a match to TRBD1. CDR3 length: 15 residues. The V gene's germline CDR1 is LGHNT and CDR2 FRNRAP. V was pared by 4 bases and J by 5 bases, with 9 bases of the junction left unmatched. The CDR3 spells CASGSNPTGVYGYTF. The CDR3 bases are TGTGCTAGTGGTTCGAACCCGACAGGGGTGTATGGCTACACCTTC.

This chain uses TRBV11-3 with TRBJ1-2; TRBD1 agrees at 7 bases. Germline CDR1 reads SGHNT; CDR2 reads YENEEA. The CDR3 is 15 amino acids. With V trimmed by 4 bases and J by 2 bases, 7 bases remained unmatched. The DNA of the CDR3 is TGTGCCAGCAGCTCGGGTACAGGGGTCAACTATGGCTACACCTTC. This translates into CASSSGTGVNYGYTF. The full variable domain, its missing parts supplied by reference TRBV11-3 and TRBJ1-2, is EAGVVQSPRYKIIEKKQPVAFWCNPISGHNTLYWYLQNLGQGPELLIRYENEEAVDDSQLPKDRFSAERLKGVDSTLKIQPAELGDSAVYLCASSSGTGVNYGYTFGSGTRLTVV.

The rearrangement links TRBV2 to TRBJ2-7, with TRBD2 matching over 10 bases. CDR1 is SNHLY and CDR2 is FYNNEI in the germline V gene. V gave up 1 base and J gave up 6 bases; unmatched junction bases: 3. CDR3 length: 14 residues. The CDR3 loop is CASSEELAGSEQYF. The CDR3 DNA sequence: TGTGCCAGCAGTGAAGAACTAGCGGGGTCCGAGCAGTACTTC.

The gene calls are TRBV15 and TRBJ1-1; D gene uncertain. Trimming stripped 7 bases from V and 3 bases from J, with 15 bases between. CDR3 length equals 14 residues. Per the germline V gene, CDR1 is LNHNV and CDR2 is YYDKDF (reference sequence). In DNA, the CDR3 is TGTGCCACCAAACCCCGGGGAAGGGACACTGAAGCTTTCTTT. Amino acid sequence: CATKPRGRDTEAFF.

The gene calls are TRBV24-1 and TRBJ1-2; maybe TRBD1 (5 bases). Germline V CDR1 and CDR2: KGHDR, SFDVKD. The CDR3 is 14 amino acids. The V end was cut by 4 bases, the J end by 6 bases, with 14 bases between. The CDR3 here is CATSDNTGYNGYTF. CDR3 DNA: TGTGCCACCAGTGACAATACAGGATACAATGGCTACACCTTC.

In nucleotides, the CDR3 is TGTGCCAGCAGCGTAATGACAGGCTCTGGAAACACCATATATTTT. Its protein product is CASSVMTGSGNTIYF. The gene calls are TRBV9 and TRBJ1-3, with D maybe TRBD1 (6 bases). V lost 1 base and J lost 0, with 8 bases in between. The V gene's germline CDR1 is SGDLS and CDR2 YYNGEE. The CDR3 has 15 residues.

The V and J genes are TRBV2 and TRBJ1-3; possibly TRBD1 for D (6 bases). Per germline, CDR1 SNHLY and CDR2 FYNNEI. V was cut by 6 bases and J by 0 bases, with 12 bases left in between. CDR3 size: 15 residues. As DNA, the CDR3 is TGTGCCAGCAGACCCGGGACATACTCTGGAAACACCATATATTTT. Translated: CASRPGTYSGNTIYF.

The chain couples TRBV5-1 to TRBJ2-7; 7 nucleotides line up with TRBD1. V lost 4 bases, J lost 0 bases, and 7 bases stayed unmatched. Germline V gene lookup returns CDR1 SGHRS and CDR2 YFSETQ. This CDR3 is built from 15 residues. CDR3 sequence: CASSTGQTSSYEQYF. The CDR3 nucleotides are TGCGCCAGCAGCACGGGACAGACAAGCTCCTACGAGCAGTACTTC.

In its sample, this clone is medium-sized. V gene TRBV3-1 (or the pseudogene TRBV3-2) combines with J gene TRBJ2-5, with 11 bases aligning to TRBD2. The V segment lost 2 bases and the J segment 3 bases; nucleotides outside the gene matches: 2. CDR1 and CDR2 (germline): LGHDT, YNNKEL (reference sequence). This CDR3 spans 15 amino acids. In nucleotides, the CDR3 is TGTGCCAGCAGCCAAACGACTAGCGGGGAAGAGACCCAGTACTTC. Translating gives CASSQTTSGEETQYF.